This T cell receptor beta chain appears in the sequencing data of a study of cytomegalovirus exposure and HLA in healthy donors. Findings and caveats of the study: Across donors, sequencing depth was assumed by presence/absence analyses to be roughly uniform. Immune exposure information comprised only CMV serostatus.

Comments on this clone: The antigen remains unidentified.

The V end was cut by 4 bases, the J end by 2 bases, with 11 bases between. Germline CDR1 and CDR2: SNHLY and FYNNEI. The CDR3 spans 15 residues. Use of 60 Vbeta and 13 Jbeta primers characterized the PCR. As processed by the authors: A follow-up analysis tallied 70 million to 80 million unique TCR beta chains, roughly 11 million shared. The data were produced by immunoSEQ multiplex PCR, yet TCRdb's version contains in-frame clones alone and is incomplete. The D gene and trimming were derived from the DNA, and the V and J assignments and clone size from that table. The table lists 110,000 or so clones, around three quarters of them singletons.

Sequencing input: PBMCs. This TCR was sampled from a young man in good health and CMV-seropositive. The chain joins TRBV2 to TRBJ1-4; maybe TRBD1 (5 bases). The CDR3 DNA reads TGTGCCAGCAGTGCGCAGGGAGGTACTAATGAAAAACTGTTTTTT. Its translation: CASSAQGGTNEKLFF. Variable domain in full (rest from reference TRBV2 and TRBJ1-4): EPEVTQTPSHQVTQMGQEVILRCVPISNHLYFYWYRQILGQKVEFLVSFYNNEISEKSEIFDDQFSVERPDGSNFTLKIRSTKLEDSAMYFCASSAQGGTNEKLFFGSGTQLSVL.